A single sample is the source of the 22 T cell receptor beta chains below, sequenced in a study of blood T cell repertoires in COVID-19. Generated by immunoSEQ multiplex PCR, the TCRdb table keeps only in-frame clones and is missing some. This sample has 250,000 to 400,000 clones, with 70% to 90% found just once. Sequenced material: PBMCs or T cells enriched from blood (not recorded which). The receptors originated from a woman in her twenties or thirties who had recovered from COVID-19.

The rearrangement links TRBV5-6 to TRBJ2-3; 8 nucleotides line up with TRBD2. V lost 0 bases to trimming and J lost 1 base; unmatched junction nucleotides: 1. Germline V gene lookup returns CDR1 SGHDT and CDR2 YYEEEE. There are 15 residues in the CDR3. Written as DNA, the CDR3 is TGTGCCAGCAGCTTGGTACTAGCGGGCACAGATACGCAGTATTTT. Amino acid sequence: CASSLVLAGTDTQYF.

Details on this clone: Other DNA sequences of this sample code for an identical CDR3. J is TRBJ2-7 and V is TRBV29-1, with D perhaps TRBD1 (5 bases). The CDR3 is made up of 13 amino acids. Germline V lookup: CDR1 SQVTM, CDR2 ANQGSEA. Trimming pared 1 base from V and 2 bases from J, leaving 9 bases between. This CDR3 reads CSVEGQGAYEQYF. CDR3 nucleotides: TGCAGCGTTGAAGGGCAGGGCGCCTACGAGCAGTACTTC.

V gene TRBV7-2 combines with J gene TRBJ2-7, with 7 bases lining up with TRBD2. With V trimmed by 1 base and J by 5 bases, 8 bases remained unmatched. The CDR3 extends over 15 amino acids. Germline V gene sequence: CDR1 SGHTA, CDR2 FQGNSA. The CDR3 region is CASSLERGGRHEQYF. The CDR3 DNA is TGTGCCAGCAGCTTAGAACGGGGAGGGAGGCACGAGCAGTACTTC.

In nucleotides, the CDR3 is TGTGCCGCCAGGGCAGGGGGTACAGATACGCAGTATTTT. Amino acids: CAARAGGTDTQYF. The chain recombines TRBV6-5 with TRBJ2-3; 7 bases map to TRBD1. CDR1 and CDR2 from the germline V gene are MNHEY and SVGAGI. This CDR3 region has 13 residues. V lost 11 bases and J lost 3; bases outside the gene matches: 8.

The chain couples TRBV6-5 to TRBJ1-5, with 8 bases fitting TRBD1. The CDR3 consists of 15 residues. CDR1 is MNHEY and CDR2 is SVGAGI in the germline V gene. With 6 bases clipped from V and 4 bases from J, the junction kept 8 bases outside the gene matches. The CDR3 nucleotides read TGTGCCAGCAGCCGAACAGGGGGACTAAATCAGCCCCAGCATTTT. This codes for CASSRTGGLNQPQHF.

The chain has TRBV3-1 (or the pseudogene TRBV3-2) and TRBJ1-2, with no clear D. CDR1 and CDR2 from the germline V gene are LGHDT and YNNKEL (reference sequence). The CDR3 is made up of 15 amino acids. V shed 5 bases and J shed 2 bases, with 15 bases lying between them. The CDR3 loop reads CASSFEAGSNYGYTF. The CDR3 DNA sequence: TGTGCCAGCAGCTTTGAAGCGGGCAGCAACTATGGCTACACCTTC.

The chain has TRBV5-6 and TRBJ1-5, with unresolved D. V lost 0 bases, J lost 11 bases, and 9 bases lay in between. The CDR3 has 12 residues. Germline-derived CDR1 and CDR2 are SGHDT and YYEEEE. The DNA for the CDR3 is TGTGCCAGCAGCTTGGGAGGATTGGCCCAGCATTTT. It codes for CASSLGGLAQHF.

V is TRBV7-3 and J is TRBJ1-2; D is perhaps TRBD1 (5 bases). V lost 0 bases, J lost 6 bases, and 14 bases lay in between. CDR3 size: 15 residues. Germline assignment: CDR1 SGHTA and CDR2 FQGTGA. CDR3 loop: CASSLTPGGEDGYTF. The CDR3 DNA follows: TGTGCCAGCAGCTTAACTCCCGGGGGAGAGGATGGCTACACCTTC.

This chain uses TRBV5-5 with TRBJ1-5; 7 bases are shared with TRBD1. V trimming: 4 bases; J trimming: 4 bases; junction bases outside the gene matches: 5. The CDR3 is 14 amino acids. Germline V gene data show CDR1 as SGHKS and CDR2 as YYEKEE (reference sequence). CDR3 loop: CASSAATGNQPQHF. In DNA, the CDR3 is TGTGCCAGCAGCGCTGCGACAGGGAATCAGCCCCAGCATTTT.

The chain uses TRBV11-3 and TRBJ1-1; 8 positions match TRBD1. Germline CDR1 and CDR2: SGHNT and YENEEA. The V segment lost 0 bases and the J segment 2 bases; nucleotides outside the gene matches: 2. The CDR3 runs to 15 residues. CDR3 coding DNA: TGTGCCAGCAGCTTAGATGGGACAGGAAACACTGAAGCTTTCTTT. This codes for CASSLDGTGNTEAFF. The whole variable domain, remainder taken from reference TRBV11-3 and TRBJ1-1, is EAGVVQSPRYKIIEKKQPVAFWCNPISGHNTLYWYLQNLGQGPELLIRYENEEAVDDSQLPKDRFSAERLKGVDSTLKIQPAELGDSAVYLCASSLDGTGNTEAFFGQGTRLTVV.

The chain couples TRBV2 to TRBJ1-4, with 8 bases matching TRBD1. CDR3 length equals 20 residues. After removal of 7 bases from V and 3 bases from J, the junction contained 22 bases not matched to a gene. Germline values: CDR1 SNHLY, CDR2 FYNNEI. The CDR3 region has the DNA TGTGCCAGCAATTTCAGGGGGCTGAGATCTCGGGAAAGAGCTAATGAAAAACTGTTTTTT. It yields the protein CASNFRGLRSRERANEKLFF.

This clone was found once. This chain connects TRBV6-2 or TRBV6-3 to TRBJ2-2; 8 bases align to TRBD1. The germline V gene encodes CDR1 MNHEY and CDR2 SVGEGT. V trimming: 6 bases; J trimming: 3 bases; junction bases outside the gene matches: 3. The CDR3 contains 14 residues. The CDR3 is CASSHRGDTGELFF. The CDR3 DNA follows: TGTGCCAGCAGCCACAGGGGGGACACCGGGGAGCTGTTTTTT.

The V gene is TRBV7-8, the J gene TRBJ1-6; the match to TRBD1 covers 7 bases. V lost 5 bases and J lost 7; bases outside the gene matches: 11. The CDR3 totals 16 residues. The V gene's germline CDR1 is SGHVS and CDR2 FQNEAQ. CDR3 in amino acids: CASSLRTGDNNSPLHF. Here the CDR3 DNA reads TGTGCCAGCAGCCTACGGACAGGAGACAACAATTCACCCCTCCACTTT.

The chain has TRBV5-6 and TRBJ1-5; no clear D. The CDR3 is 13 amino acids. Deletions cut 0 bases from V and 7 bases from J, with 8 bases between. Germline-derived CDR1 and CDR2 are SGHDT and YYEEEE. CDR3 region: CASSLGAIQPQHF. CDR3 sequence (DNA): TGTGCCAGCAGCTTGGGAGCAATCCAGCCCCAGCATTTT.

About this clone itself: This specimen includes other DNA sequences encoding the same CDR3. The chain is built from TRBV7-2 and TRBJ1-5; the D gene is possibly TRBD1 (5 bases). Germline CDR1 SGHTA, CDR2 FQGNSA. This CDR3 spans 13 amino acids. With 5 bases removed from V and 2 bases from J, the gap between germline ends came to 7 bases. Here the CDR3 reads CASSVRGNQPQHF. In DNA form, the CDR3 reads TGTGCCAGCAGCGTCAGGGGCAATCAGCCCCAGCATTTT.

The table lists this clone with a count of one. V is TRBV12-3 or TRBV12-4 and J is TRBJ1-1, with D hard to call. V was cut by 6 bases and J by 4 bases, with 12 bases left in between. The CDR3 covers 13 residues. The CDR3 DNA reads as TGTGCCAGCAGCTCGACTAGGGTCACTGAAGCTTTCTTT. This gives the protein CASSSTRVTEAFF.

This chain joins TRBV27 and TRBJ1-2; 7 positions agree with TRBD1. The V gene end was trimmed by 4 bases and the J gene end by 5 bases; junction bases not matched to a gene: 7. Germline loops: CDR1 MNHEY, CDR2 SMNVEV (reference sequence). The CDR3 extends over 14 amino acids. The CDR3 DNA reads as TGTGCCAGCAGTTCGGACAGGAACGATTATGGCTACACCTTC. Its translation is CASSSDRNDYGYTF.

This clone showed up just once. The chain is built from TRBV7-8 and TRBJ1-2; D is ambiguous. The CDR3 covers 16 residues. Between the trimmed V and J ends, which lost 2 bases and 6 bases, there was a span of 19 bases. Germline assignment: CDR1 SGHVS and CDR2 FQNEAQ. The chain's CDR3 is CASSLYSTGAIDGYTF. The CDR3, as DNA: TGTGCCAGCAGCTTATATTCTACGGGAGCGATCGATGGCTACACCTTC.

In its sample, this clone was seen once. The chain has TRBV29-1 and TRBJ1-2; D is uncertain. Trimming removed 2 bases from V and 8 bases from J, with 12 bases in between. Germline CDR1 SQVTM, CDR2 ANQGSEA. The CDR3 contains 12 residues. The CDR3 sequence: CSVEWGALGYTF. CDR3 nucleotides: TGCAGCGTTGAATGGGGAGCGCTGGGCTACACCTTC. The full variable domain, completed using reference TRBV29-1 and TRBJ1-2, is SAVISQKPSRDICQRGTSLTIQCQVDSQVTMMFWYRQQPGQSLTLIATANQGSEATYESGFVIDKFPISRPNLTFSTLTVSNMSPEDSSIYLCSVEWGALGYTFGSGTRLTVV.

The CDR3 loop reads CASSIFGGRGYTF. The CDR3, as DNA: TGTGCCAGTAGTATATTCGGGGGTCGTGGCTACACCTTC. The chain carries TRBV19 and TRBJ1-2, with D tentatively TRBD1 (5 bases). The CDR3 covers 13 residues. The germline CDR1 and CDR2 sequences are LNHDA and SQIVND (reference sequence). V dropped 2 bases and J dropped 7 bases, with 11 bases sitting between them.

The V and J genes are TRBV6-5 and TRBJ1-1; 7 bases line up with TRBD1. There are 13 residues in the CDR3. Germline lookup yields CDR1 MNHEY and CDR2 SVGAGI. The J segment lost 6 bases and the V segment lost 6 bases, leaving 7 bases of the junction unmatched. The chain's CDR3 is CASRRTGEAEAFF. CDR3 bases: TGTGCCAGCAGACGCACAGGGGAGGCTGAAGCTTTCTTT.

V and J are TRBV2 and TRBJ1-6; perhaps TRBD1 as D (5 bases). This CDR3 is built from 15 residues. The germline gives CDR1 SNHLY, CDR2 FYNNEI. V was trimmed by 6 bases and J by 5 bases, leaving 14 bases between them. Written as DNA, the CDR3 is TGTGCCAGCAGCCCAAGGGCAGGGAATAATTCACCCCTCCACTTT. Its protein is CASSPRAGNNSPLHF.